This T cell receptor (beta chain) was documented in a study of cytomegalovirus exposure and HLA in healthy donors. Overall study findings and caveats: The study recorded around 160 TCR beta chains that were cytomegalovirus-associated.

In regard to this clone: Its specificity is unknown.

In the PCR, 60 Vbeta and 13 Jbeta primers were used. Measured with immunoSEQ multiplex PCR; TCRdb has only the in-frame clones, and not every one. The sample lists about 91,000 clones, around nine tenths occurring once. This sequence originates from a man aged 30 to 45 in good health and CMV-seropositive. The sequencing input was PBMCs.

The CDR3 loop reads CASSLETGGGYTF. The CDR3 coding sequence is TGTGCCAGCAGCTTAGAGACAGGGGGCGGCTACACCTTC. The chain recombines TRBV7-2 with TRBJ1-2; 10 nucleotides align to TRBD1. From germline, CDR1 is SGHTA and CDR2 FQGNSA. After removal of 1 base from V and 8 bases from J, the junction contained 1 base not matched to a gene. The CDR3 runs to 13 residues.